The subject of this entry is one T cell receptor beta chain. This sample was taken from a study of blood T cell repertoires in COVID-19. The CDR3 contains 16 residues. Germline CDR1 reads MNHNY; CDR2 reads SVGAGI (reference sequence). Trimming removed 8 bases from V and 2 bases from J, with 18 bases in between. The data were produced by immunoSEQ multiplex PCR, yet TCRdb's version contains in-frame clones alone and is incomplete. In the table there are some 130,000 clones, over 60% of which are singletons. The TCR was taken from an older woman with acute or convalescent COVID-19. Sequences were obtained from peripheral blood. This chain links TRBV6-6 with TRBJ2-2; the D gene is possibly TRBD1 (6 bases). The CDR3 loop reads CASVPPGQTNTGELFF. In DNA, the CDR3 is TGTGCCAGCGTACCCCCGGGACAAACAAACACCGGGGAGCTGTTTTTT.